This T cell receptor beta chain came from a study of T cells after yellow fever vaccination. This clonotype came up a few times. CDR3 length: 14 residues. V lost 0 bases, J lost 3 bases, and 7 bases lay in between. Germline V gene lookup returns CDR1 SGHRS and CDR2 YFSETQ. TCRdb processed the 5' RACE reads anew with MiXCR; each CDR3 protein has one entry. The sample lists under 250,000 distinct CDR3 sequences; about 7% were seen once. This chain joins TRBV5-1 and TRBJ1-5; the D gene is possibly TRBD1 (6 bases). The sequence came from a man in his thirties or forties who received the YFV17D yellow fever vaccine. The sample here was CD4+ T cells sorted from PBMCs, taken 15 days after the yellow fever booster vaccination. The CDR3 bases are TGCGCCAGCAGCTTGGGGGGGGCCAATCAGCCCCAGCATTTT. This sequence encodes CASSLGGANQPQHF.